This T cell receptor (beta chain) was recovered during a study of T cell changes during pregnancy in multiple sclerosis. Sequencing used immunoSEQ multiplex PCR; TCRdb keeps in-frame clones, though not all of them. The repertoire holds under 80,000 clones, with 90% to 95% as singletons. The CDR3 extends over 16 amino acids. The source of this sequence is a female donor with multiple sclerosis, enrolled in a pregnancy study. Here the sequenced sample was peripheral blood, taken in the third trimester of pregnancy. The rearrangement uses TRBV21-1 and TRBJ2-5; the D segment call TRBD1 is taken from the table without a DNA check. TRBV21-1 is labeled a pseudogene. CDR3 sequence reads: CASSKDKDREGETQYF. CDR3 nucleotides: TGTGCCAGCAGCAAAGATAAGGACAGGGAGGGCGAGACCCAGTACTTC.